This is a list of T cell receptor beta chains from one sample in a study of T cell repertoires in cytomegalovirus infection. TCRdb processed the reads anew with MiXCR; each CDR3 protein has one entry. In the table there are roughly 730,000 distinct CDR3 sequences, around 32% of which are singletons. No antigens are known for them. Sequencing was performed on cultured PBMCs, taken from culture after CMV antigen stimulation. The receptors here all came from a human donor in good health (CMV status not recorded). Some clones in this sample may be carry-over from other donors' samples. CDR3s include the opening cysteine and the closing phenylalanine or tryptophan. The D gene is left open where the match is weak. Rows may omit the clone size; those that give it use once, few, many or a size class.

v_gene	d_gene	abundance	j_gene	CDR3nt	CDR3aa
TRBV7-6	TRBD1	few	TRBJ2-7	TGTGCCAGCAGCTTAGCGGGGACAGGGGAGTACGAGCAGTACTTC	CASSLAGTGEYEQYF
TRBV28	TRBD2	.	TRBJ2-5	TGTGCCAGCAGCCGCCGACTAGCGGGGGACCAAGAGACCCAGTACTTC	CASSRRLAGDQETQYF
TRBV7-6	TRBD2	many	TRBJ2-1	TGTGCCAGCAGCCGTAAAGAAAGGCTAGCGGGAGGGTGGAATGAGCAGTTCTTC	CASSRKERLAGGWNEQFF
TRBV5-1	.	.	TRBJ2-3	TGCGCCAGCAGCTTGGTGGCGGGGTCCGATACGCAGTATTTT	CASSLVAGSDTQYF
TRBV5-4	TRBD2	.	TRBJ2-3	TGTGCCAGCAGCCAGGGACTAGCGGGAGTCGGAACAGATACGCAGTATTTT	CASSQGLAGVGTDTQYF
TRBV18	.	.	TRBJ2-7	TGTGCCAGCTCACAGGGGTTTGACAGGAGCTCCTACGAGCAGTACTTC	CASSQGFDRSSYEQYF
TRBV3-1	.	.	TRBJ2-2	TGTGCCAGCAGCCCGAGACCCACCGGGGAGCTGTTTTTT	CASSPRPTGELFF
TRBV2	.	.	TRBJ1-4	TGTGCCAGCAGGGGGACAGAAAAACTGTTTTTT	CASRGTEKLFF
TRBV12-3/TRBV12-4	.	few	TRBJ2-7	TGTGCCAGCAGTCCCAGGGACACCTTATACGAGCAGTACTTC	CASSPRDTLYEQYF
TRBV5-6	.	.	TRBJ1-1	TGTGCCAGCAGCGTTGGTGGGACGAACACTGAAGCTTTCTTT	CASSVGGTNTEAFF
TRBV2	.	.	TRBJ2-2	TGTGCCAGCAGTAATGCAGGGATCGGGGAGCTGTTTTTT	CASSNAGIGELFF
TRBV28	.	.	TRBJ1-6	TGTGCCAGCAAACGGGCGGGGGGAAGGTCACCCCTCCACTTT	CASKRAGGRSPLHF
TRBV6-1	.	few	TRBJ2-7	TGTGCCAGCAGTGGAGCGGTATTGGAGCAGTACTTC	CASSGAVLEQYF
TRBV20-1	.	few	TRBJ2-2	TGCAGTGCTAGCCGAGGGGGGGAGCTGTTTTTT	CSASRGGELFF
TRBV12-3/TRBV12-4	.	few	TRBJ2-5	TGTGCCAGCAGTTTAGCACTAGCAACAGAGACCCAGTACTTC	CASSLALATETQYF
TRBV4-1	.	.	TRBJ1-1	TGCGCCAGCACCCGACAGGCCCATAACACTGAAGCTTTCTTT	CASTRQAHNTEAFF
TRBV20-1	.	.	TRBJ1-5	TGCAGTGCTAAAGACGACTCCGGGAATCAGCCCCAGCATTTT	CSAKDDSGNQPQHF
TRBV19	.	.	TRBJ2-2	TGTGCCAGTAGACAGGGTGGCGGGGAGCTGTTTTTT	CASRQGGGELFF
TRBV19	.	few	TRBJ2-1	TGTGCCATCGGCGTTTCTGTGGTTAGTGAGCAGTTCTTC	CAIGVSVVSEQFF
TRBV19	TRBD1	.	TRBJ1-2	TGTGCCAGTAGCGAAGACAGGGGCGGCTACACCTTC	CASSEDRGGYTF
TRBV12-3/TRBV12-4	.	.	TRBJ1-1	TGTGCCAGCAGTTATAGGGTCGTCACTGAAGCTTTCTTT	CASSYRVVTEAFF
TRBV7-2	.	many	TRBJ1-1	TGTGCCAGCACCCCCGCCAGAATGAACACTGAAGCTTTCTTT	CASTPARMNTEAFF
TRBV11-2	.	few	TRBJ2-1	TGTGCCAGCAGCCACCCCCAGGGGGAGCAGTTCTTC	CASSHPQGEQFF
TRBV19	TRBD2	.	TRBJ2-1	TGTGCCAGTAGTCCTCGGACTAGCGTTGGCAATGAGCAGTTCTTC	CASSPRTSVGNEQFF
TRBV7-2	.	many	TRBJ2-1	TGTGCCAGCAGCTCGGGACTCTCCTACAATGAGCAGTTCTTC	CASSSGLSYNEQFF
TRBV5-6	TRBD2	.	TRBJ2-3	TGTGCCAGCAGCACCAAGGCGGGAGGGTCAGATACGCAGTATTTT	CASSTKAGGSDTQYF
TRBV5-6	.	few	TRBJ2-7	TGTGCCAGCAGCTTGGGGGTTATGGACCCCCGTAGCTTC	CASSLGVMDPRSF
TRBV7-8	.	.	TRBJ2-5	TGTGCCAGCAGCTGGGGGACGTACCAAGAGACCCAGTACTTC	CASSWGTYQETQYF
TRBV2	TRBD1	.	TRBJ2-1	TGTGCCAGCAGTGAAAGGGGACAGGGTTCCAATGAGCAGTTCTTC	CASSERGQGSNEQFF
TRBV5-1	.	few	TRBJ2-7	TGCGCCAGCAGCCCCCGACTAGTAGCGGCGCACGAGCAGTACTTC	CASSPRLVAAHEQYF
TRBV20-1	TRBD2	.	TRBJ2-1	TGCAGTGCTGGGGCCGCGGGGGGGCCTTCATACAATGAGCAGTTCTTC	CSAGAAGGPSYNEQFF
TRBV19	.	.	TRBJ1-2	TGTGCCAGTACCCTGACGGAACTAGGCTATGGCTACACCTTC	CASTLTELGYGYTF
TRBV12-3/TRBV12-4	.	few	TRBJ2-3	TGTGCCAGCACCGGTCAGGCGAATACGCAGTATTTT	CASTGQANTQYF
TRBV7-8	.	.	TRBJ2-5	TGTGCCAGCAGCCCCCGGCGAGTGATTGAGACCCAGTACTTC	CASSPRRVIETQYF
TRBV2	.	.	TRBJ2-5	TGTGCCAGCATTCGGGACGAGGGGGCCCAGTACTTC	CASIRDEGAQYF
TRBV6-1	.	.	TRBJ1-2	TGTGCCAGCAGACTGGACAGCTATGGCTACACCTTC	CASRLDSYGYTF
TRBV5-4	TRBD1	.	TRBJ2-1	TGTGCCAGCAGTTCTGACAGGGGGTTTGGGGATGAGCAGTTCTTC	CASSSDRGFGDEQFF
TRBV20-1	.	.	TRBJ2-7	TGCAGTGCTAGGTTGGTACGCAGCTCCTACGAGCAGTACTTC	CSARLVRSSYEQYF
TRBV18	.	.	TRBJ1-5	TGTGCCAGCTCACCAGCCGTCCCGGCTACGGGACAGCCCCAGCATTTT	CASSPAVPATGQPQHF
TRBV4-1	TRBD1	.	TRBJ2-7	TGCGCCAGCAGCCCACAACAGGGGCGGACCTACGAGCAGTACTTC	CASSPQQGRTYEQYF
TRBV2	.	.	TRBJ2-7	TGTGCCAGCAGTTATGGGACCTCCGAGCAGTACTTC	CASSYGTSEQYF
TRBV10-2	TRBD1	.	TRBJ1-2	TGCGCCAGCAGTGAAAGTGGGTCAGGGGGCCTCTACTATGGCTACACCTTC	CASSESGSGGLYYGYTF
TRBV7-8	.	few	TRBJ1-1	TGTGCCAGCAGCTTAGGCGGGGGAATACTGGGCACTGAAGCTTTCTTT	CASSLGGGILGTEAFF
TRBV15	TRBD1	.	TRBJ1-4	TGTGCCACCAGCAGAGAGGTTGACAGGGCCGGAAAACTGTTTTTT	CATSREVDRAGKLFF
TRBV19	TRBD2	.	TRBJ2-5	TGTGCCAGTAGTATAGCGGTAGGGACTAGCGCCTACCAAGAGACCCAGTACTTC	CASSIAVGTSAYQETQYF
TRBV4-1	TRBD2	.	TRBJ2-5	TGCGCCAGCAGCCAAGCCGGGACTAGTCCTTCAGGGACCCAGTACTTC	CASSQAGTSPSGTQYF
TRBV12-5	.	.	TRBJ2-1	TGTGCTAGTGGTTTGGTACTAGGCAGGGGGAGGGGCAATGAGCAGTTCTTC	CASGLVLGRGRGNEQFF
TRBV10-3	TRBD2	few	TRBJ2-1	TGTGCCATCAGTGAGTCGAGGCGGGGGGTGTACAATGAGCAGTTCTTC	CAISESRRGVYNEQFF
TRBV7-9	.	.	TRBJ2-4	TGTGCCAGCAGCTGGTTAGCAGGACGGGGAATCGGCAAAAACATTCAGTACTTC	CASSWLAGRGIGKNIQYF
TRBV7-2	.	.	TRBJ2-7	TGTGCCAGCAGCGGGGAGGGGGGACGCGAGCAGTACTTC	CASSGEGGREQYF
TRBV5-1	.	.	TRBJ2-3	TGCGCCAGCAGCTTGGCCTCCGGATCATTCCGGATTTCAATCACAGATACGCAGTATTTT	CASSLASGSFRISITDTQYF
TRBV12-3/TRBV12-4	.	.	TRBJ2-3	TGTGCCAGCAGTCAACAGGGCTCTATCCCCACAGATACGCAGTATTTT	CASSQQGSIPTDTQYF
TRBV28	.	.	TRBJ2-3	TGTGCCAGCAGGAATCAGGGTTCCACAGATACGCAGTATTTT	CASRNQGSTDTQYF
TRBV19	.	.	TRBJ2-5	TGTGCCAGTAGTTTCGGGACGGTCGACGGGACCCAGTACTTC	CASSFGTVDGTQYF
TRBV19	TRBD1	few	TRBJ2-7	TGTGCCAGTAGCAATCTAAACCCGCCGGGACAGGGGGGCGAGCAGTACTTC	CASSNLNPPGQGGEQYF